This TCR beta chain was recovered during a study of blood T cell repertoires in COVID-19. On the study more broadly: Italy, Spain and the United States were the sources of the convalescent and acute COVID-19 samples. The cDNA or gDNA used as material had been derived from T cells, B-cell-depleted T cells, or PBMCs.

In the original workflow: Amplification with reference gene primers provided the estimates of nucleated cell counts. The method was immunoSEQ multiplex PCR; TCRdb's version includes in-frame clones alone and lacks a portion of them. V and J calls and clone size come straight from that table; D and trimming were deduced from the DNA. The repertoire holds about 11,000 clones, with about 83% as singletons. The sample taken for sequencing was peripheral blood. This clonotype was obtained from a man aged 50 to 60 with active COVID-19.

CDR3 sequence (DNA): TGTGCCAGCAGCCCGGGTTTGGGTTACAATGAGCAGTTCTTC. Its protein product is CASSPGLGYNEQFF. J is TRBJ2-1 and V is TRBV7-9, with D unclear. The CDR3 spans 14 residues. V was clipped by 5 bases and J by 4 bases, with 12 bases between them. Germline CDR1 and CDR2: SEHNR and FQNEAQ (reference sequence).